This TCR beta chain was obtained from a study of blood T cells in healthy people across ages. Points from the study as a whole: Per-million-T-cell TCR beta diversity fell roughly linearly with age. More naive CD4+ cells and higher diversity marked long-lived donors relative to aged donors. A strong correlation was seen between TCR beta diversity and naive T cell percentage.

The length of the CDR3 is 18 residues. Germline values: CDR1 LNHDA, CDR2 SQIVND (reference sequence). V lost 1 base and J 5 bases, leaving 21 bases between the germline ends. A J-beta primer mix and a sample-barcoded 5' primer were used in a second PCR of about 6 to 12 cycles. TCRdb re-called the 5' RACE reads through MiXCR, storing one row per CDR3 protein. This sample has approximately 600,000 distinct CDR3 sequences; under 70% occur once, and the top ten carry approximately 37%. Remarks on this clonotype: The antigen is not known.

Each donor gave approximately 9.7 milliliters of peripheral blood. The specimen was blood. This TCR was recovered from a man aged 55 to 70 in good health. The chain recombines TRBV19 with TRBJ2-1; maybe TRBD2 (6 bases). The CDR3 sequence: CASSIGWVGGKGNNEQFF. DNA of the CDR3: TGTGCCAGTAGTATAGGCTGGGTTGGGGGGAAGGGGAACAATGAGCAGTTCTTC.